Listed here are 17 T cell receptor beta chains from one sample, sequenced in a study of T-cell reconstitution after alpha-beta-depleted transplantation in children. Preparation of the TCRbeta library used unique molecular identifiers. A single record per CDR3 protein comes from TCRdb applying MiXCR to the PCR reads. The sample records approximately 520,000 distinct CDR3 sequences, about 30% being singletons. Sequencing used PBMCs from the stem cell graft donor, obtained from the stem cell graft. The receptors here all came from a human donor who donated a stem cell graft to a child with aplastic anemia.

V and J are TRBV5-1 and TRBJ1-2; D uncertain. The CDR3 totals 15 residues. Germline V lookup: CDR1 SGHRS, CDR2 YFSETQ. With 0 bases removed from V and 6 bases from J, the gap between germline ends came to 15 bases. For the CDR3, the DNA is TGCGCCAGCAGCTTGGGTCGCGCGGCACCCCATGGCTACACCTTC. Translating gives CASSLGRAAPHGYTF.

This chain joins TRBV7-2 and TRBJ2-3; the match to TRBD2 covers 8 bases. The V segment lost 2 bases and the J segment 8 bases; nucleotides outside the gene matches: 12. The length of the CDR3 is 16 residues. CDR1 and CDR2 (germline): SGHTA, FQGNSA. The CDR3 loop is CASSLRTGGSAVTQYF. CDR3 nucleotides: TGTGCCAGCAGCTTAAGGACGGGAGGGAGTGCAGTTACGCAGTATTTT.

The chain has TRBV24-1 and TRBJ2-1, with D unclear. The CDR3 runs 14 residues. From germline, CDR1 is KGHDR and CDR2 SFDVKD. With 5 bases removed from V and 12 bases from J, the gap between germline ends came to 19 bases. The CDR3 protein is CATSAQALSVGQFF. The CDR3, as DNA: TGTGCCACCAGTGCGCAGGCCCTCTCGGTGGGGCAGTTCTTC.

This sequence joins TRBV11-2 and TRBJ2-4; possible D gene TRBD1, 5 bases. This CDR3 is 13 amino acids long. The V end lost 5 bases, the J end lost 7 bases, and 12 bases lay between the germline ends. From germline, CDR1 is SGHAT and CDR2 FQNNGV. For the CDR3, the DNA is TGTGCCAGCAGCCCTCGGGCAGGGAACATTCAGTACTTC. Amino acid sequence: CASSPRAGNIQYF.

The V call is TRBV7-2, the J call TRBJ1-5; D gene uncertain. Germline CDR1 and CDR2: SGHTA and FQGNSA. V was pared by 2 bases and J by 3 bases, with 5 bases between. The CDR3 runs to 13 residues. The CDR3 is CASSLTLNQPQHF. DNA for the CDR3: TGTGCCAGCAGCTTAACCCTCAATCAGCCCCAGCATTTT.

V usage is TRBV24-1 and J usage is TRBJ2-3; D ambiguous. The germline CDR1 and CDR2 sequences are KGHDR and SFDVKD. This CDR3 is 17 amino acids long. V was clipped by 2 bases and J by 1 base, with 15 bases between them. The CDR3 region is CATSDSPDQGRTDTQYF. CDR3 nucleotides: TGTGCCACCAGTGATTCCCCAGACCAAGGCCGCACAGATACGCAGTATTTT.

This clonotype was detected a few times. This chain connects TRBV10-2 to TRBJ1-2; D unresolved. The CDR3 runs to 14 residues. V lost 5 bases, J lost 5 bases, and 15 bases lay in between. Germline V gene data show CDR1 as WSHSY and CDR2 as SAAADI. CDR3 amino acids: CASSPPAGGYGYTF. In DNA, the CDR3 is TGCGCCAGCAGTCCCCCGGCAGGAGGGTATGGCTACACCTTC.

This clonotype was seen only a few times. The chain joins TRBV18 to TRBJ1-1; D gene ambiguous. The ends were cut back, 0 bases at V and 1 base at J, with 6 bases in the middle. The CDR3 runs 14 residues. CDR1 is KGHSH, CDR2 LQKENI, per germline. The CDR3 sequence is CASSPPQQNTEAFF. CDR3 coding DNA: TGTGCCAGCTCACCACCACAGCAGAACACTGAAGCTTTCTTT. Supplemented by reference TRBV18 and TRBJ1-1, the full variable domain reads NAGVMQNPRHLVRRRGQEARLRCSPMKGHSHVYWYRQLPEEGLKFMVYLQKENIIDESGMPKERFSAEFPKEGPSILRIQQVVRGDSAAYFCASSPPQQNTEAFFGQGTRLTVV.

Only a few counts were recorded for this clonotype. This chain links TRBV29-1 with TRBJ2-7; TRBD1 might be the D (5 bases). This CDR3 region has 13 residues. V dropped 3 bases and J dropped 5 bases, with 14 bases sitting between them. CDR1 is SQVTM and CDR2 is ANQGSEA in the germline V gene. The CDR3 region is CSVEVPLRDEQYF. As DNA, the CDR3 is TGCAGCGTTGAGGTACCACTCAGGGACGAGCAGTACTTC.

The J gene is TRBJ2-1, the V gene TRBV4-3; a weak D match, TRBD2 (5 bases). The CDR3 length is 13 residues. Trimming left V 2 bases short and J 7 bases short, with 9 bases between. Germline V CDR1 and CDR2: LGHNA, YSLEER. The CDR3 DNA reads as TGCGCCAGCAGCCAATTTAGAGGGAATGAGCAGTTCTTC. Translation: CASSQFRGNEQFF.

This clonotype appeared a few times. This chain links TRBV7-9 with TRBJ1-3, with 8 bases that match TRBD1. The CDR3 runs to 15 residues. The V and J ends lost 6 bases and 2 bases, in that order; junction bases with no gene match: 6. Germline V gives CDR1 SEHNR, CDR2 FQNEAQ (reference sequence). The CDR3 nucleotides are TGTGCCAGCAGTTTGGACAGGGATCCTGGAAACACCATATATTTT. Translating gives CASSLDRDPGNTIYF.

The V call is TRBV5-1, the J call TRBJ2-1, with TRBD1 matching 9 bases. CDR1 and CDR2 from the germline V gene are SGHRS and YFSETQ. The CDR3 totals 15 residues. V lost 3 bases, J lost 3 bases, and 4 bases stayed unmatched. For the CDR3, the DNA is TGCGCCAGCAGCTGGACAGGGGTGAACTACAATGAGCAGTTCTTC. This codes for CASSWTGVNYNEQFF.

This clonotype was detected a few times. This chain joins TRBV7-9 and TRBJ2-5; a weak D match, TRBD2 (5 bases). The CDR3 is 15 amino acids. Trimming pared 0 bases from V and 5 bases from J, leaving 13 bases between. Germline loops: CDR1 SEHNR, CDR2 FQNEAQ (reference sequence). The CDR3 DNA is TGTGCCAGCAGCTTAGCCCTAGCTGGATCTGAGACCCAGTACTTC. Translated, it gives CASSLALAGSETQYF.

This clonotype has only a few counts. This sequence joins TRBV4-2 and TRBJ2-1; no reliable D call. Germline CDR1 is LGHNA and CDR2 is YNFKEQ. Between the trimmed V and J ends, which lost 0 bases and 9 bases, there was a span of 9 bases. The CDR3 loop spans 13 amino acids. In DNA form, the CDR3 reads TGTGCCAGCAGCCAAGATCGCAGAACTGAGCAGTTCTTC. The encoded protein is CASSQDRRTEQFF.

This chain links TRBV20-1 with TRBJ1-2; tentative D call: TRBD1 (6 bases). The germline gives CDR1 DFQATT, CDR2 SNEGSKA (reference sequence). The CDR3 contains 14 residues. Trimming cost V 5 bases and J 3 bases, with 16 bases left between them. The CDR3 DNA reads as TGCAGTGCTCCCGGTACAGGGAACGACTATGGCTACACCTTC. It codes for CSAPGTGNDYGYTF.

This clonotype was detected a few times. The rearrangement uses TRBV27 and TRBJ2-7; D is tentatively TRBD1 or TRBD2 (5 bases each). CDR3 length equals 13 residues. V gave up 6 bases and J gave up 7 bases, with 16 bases separating them. The germline CDR1 and CDR2 sequences are MNHEY and SMNVEV (reference sequence). CDR3 DNA: TGTGCCAGCAGACCCGGGACGTTGGGGGAGCAGTACTTC. It translates to CASRPGTLGEQYF.

This rearrangement joins TRBV25-1 to TRBJ2-2; D unclear. The germline CDR1 and CDR2 sequences are MGHDK and SYGVNS. With 2 bases removed from V and 7 bases from J, the gap between germline ends came to 8 bases. The CDR3 length is 13 residues. CDR3 DNA: TGTGCCAGCAGTGAACTGTTCAACGGGGAGCTGTTTTTT. Translation: CASSELFNGELFF.